The text below deals with one TCR beta chain. This sample stems from a study of siplizumab effects on memory and regulatory T cells. This CDR3 has 12 amino acids. CDR1 and CDR2 from the germline V gene are LNHNV and YYDKDF (reference sequence). Trimming removed 4 bases from V and 8 bases from J, with 9 bases in between. For every sample, about 10^5 TCR templates were assayed. Only in-frame clones appear in the TCRdb table, and some are missing; sequencing was by immunoSEQ multiplex PCR. The sample shows approximately 100,000 clones, around 93% of them seen only once. Specimen: non-Treg CD4+ T cells sorted from blood. This TCR was recovered from a human donor in good health. The rearrangement joins TRBV15 to TRBJ1-5; D is possibly TRBD1 (6 bases). The CDR3: CATSTGDEPQHF. In DNA form, the CDR3 reads TGTGCCACCAGCACAGGGGATGAGCCCCAGCATTTT. Looking up the rest from reference TRBV15 and TRBJ1-5 gives the full variable domain: DAMVIQNPRYQVTQFGKPVTLSCSQTLNHNVMYWYQQKSSQAPKLLFHYYDKDFNNEADTPDNFQSRRPNTSFCFLDIRSPGLGDTAMYLCATSTGDEPQHFGDGTRLSIL.